The following is a T cell receptor beta chain sequence with its context. Its antigen is not known. The sample belongs to a study of cytomegalovirus exposure and HLA in healthy donors. General study findings and limits: Later examination showed HLA-associated TCR beta chains had greater clonal expansion than equally common others.

PCR amplification relied on 60 Vbeta primers (plus 13 Jbeta primers). The repertoire was sequenced with immunoSEQ multiplex PCR; TCRdb's copy has only in-frame clones and lacks some. This sample's table has roughly 74,000 clones. The junction had 6 bases not matched to a gene; V was cut back by 4 bases and J by 4 bases. The CDR3 has 14 residues. Germline lookup yields CDR1 MNHNS and CDR2 SASEGT. Specimen: PBMCs. This clonotype was sampled from a female donor in good health and CMV-seropositive. The rearrangement uses TRBV6-1 and TRBJ2-7; 8 bases are shared with TRBD2. In nucleotides, the CDR3 is TGTGCCAGCAGTGTACGGGAGGGCGGATACGAGCAGTACTTC. It yields the protein CASSVREGGYEQYF.